The entry that follows covers one TCR beta chain sequence. Its antigen has not been determined. No per-base quality is available; no much larger clone lies one base away. The time point tag for this specimen amounts to: baseline before first vaccination. Vaccinee samples came from UK trials COV001 and COV002, including a single-blind randomized controlled phase 2/3 trial of AZD1222 (ChAdOx1 nCoV-19) in healthy adults. Trial participant PBMC samples were collected at day 0 and day 28 after the second dose for TCRbeta chain sequencing. Reading from cysteine to phenylalanine, the CDR3 counts 15 amino acids. CDR3 DNA only is kept here, 45 bases in frame from base 1. In the germline V gene (reference sequence), CDR1 corresponds to SGHNT and CDR2 to YYREEE. V loses 0 bases, J loses 6 bases, and the germline ends lie 15 bases apart. These data are taken from a study of T cell responses to AZD1222 COVID-19 vaccine (dated by TCRdb to about 2021). About the full investigation: Because spike-specific TCR depth and breadth did not differ between the two schedules, AZD1222 recipients who got a second dose at roughly 4 weeks were pooled with those who got a second dose at roughly 12 weeks. TCR sequencing was performed for approximately 240 trial participants, of whom about 200 were given two doses of AZD1222 and around 26 were given two doses of MenACWY control vaccine. Trial participants were enrolled by age into subgroups of 18-55, 56-69 and 70-plus years, and roughly 150, 30 and 60 TCR-sequenced participants, respectively, were included in these subgroups. Broad study findings and their caveats: CD4 TCRs associated with the vaccine covered the entire spike protein, and the dominant responses were in regions 160-218 and 743-854. Participants were mostly white British and included more females than males, and it was suggested by the authors that clonal diversity may have been underestimated. Reportedly, almost half of the unique spike-specific TCRs recognized epitopes lying outside the regions that are mutated in the B.1.351 and B.1.1.7 variants. Conclusions about previously exposed vaccinees are limited because only five to seven AZD1222 recipients were SARS-CoV-2 seropositive at baseline. The 56-69-year group was small, and its depth increase did not reach significance, likely because of low power. Spike-specific TCR breadth and depth rose significantly after two AZD1222 doses compared with day 0 and with MenACWY recipients. Because no day 14 peak-response samples were available, repertoires were characterized only after the peak T cell response.

The CDR3 regions of human TCRbeta chains were analyzed by immunosequencing. Processing in the source paper ran as follows. TCRs in the repertoires were matched against a reference library of SARS-CoV-2-specific TCRs that had been generated with the MIRA antigen-specificity platform. Breadth was defined as the fraction of unique TCRs that were SARS-CoV-2-associated. Depth was defined as the fraction of total T cells that were SARS-CoV-2-associated. Each spike-specific TCR was assigned to its reactive spike region and to a CD4 or CD8 class using the MIRA data. Log10-transformed breadth and depth values were compared by one-way ANOVA with Sidak's multiple comparisons tests. TCRdb took this table from immuneACCESS and kept in-frame rearrangements with V and J called. Such tables lack part of the clones; where checked against another copy, unresolved V genes explain under half of the gap, and the rest is unexplained. V and J calls and clone size are given by that table; D and trimming were obtained from the DNA. The table for this sample lists around 100,000 clones; roughly 87% of them were counted only once. The top ten constitute approximately 15% of the sample.

The chain couples TRBV5-4 to TRBJ1-1, with a weak D call of TRBD1 (5 bases match). The clonotype comes from an adult in good health. This specimen consisted of peripheral blood, obtained on day 0 of AZD1222 vaccination. The nucleotides are TGTGCCAGCAGCTTGGATCGGGGGAACGGGGCTGAAGCTTTCTTT. Translated, this is CASSLDRGNGAEAFF. Where the CDR3 stops, the reference TRBV5-4 and TRBJ1-1 genes take over; the full variable domain is ETGVTQSPTHLIKTRGQQVTLRCSSQSGHNTVSWYQQALGQGPQFIFQYYREEENGRGNFPPRFSGLQFPNYSSELNVNALELDDSALYLCASSLDRGNGAEAFFGQGTRLTVV.